These 13 T cell receptor beta chains were all obtained from the same sample, sequenced in a study of cytomegalovirus exposure and HLA in healthy donors. The PCR ran on 60 Vbeta and 13 Jbeta primers. TCRdb's table, derived via immunoSEQ multiplex PCR, lists solely in-frame clones and lacks some. The ten top clones account for 6.5%, within a sample of about 190,000 clones. The material sequenced was PBMCs. The receptors come from a man under 40 in good health and CMV-seronegative.

V usage is TRBV5-1 and J usage is TRBJ2-7, with TRBD2 matching over 15 bases. CDR1 SGHRS and CDR2 YFSETQ come from the germline V gene. After removal of 1 base from V and 0 bases from J, the junction contained 5 bases not matched to a gene. The CDR3 sequence is 18 residues long. CDR3 nucleotide sequence: TGCGCCAGCAGCTTGCAAGGACTAGCGGGAGGGAGCTCCTACGAGCAGTACTTC. Amino acid sequence: CASSLQGLAGGSSYEQYF.

The chain is built from TRBV28 and TRBJ2-3, with 12 bases identical to TRBD2. Looked up from germline, CDR1 is MDHEN and CDR2 is SYDVKM. Trimming took 6 bases from V and 4 from J; bases not matched to a gene: 8. The CDR3 runs 16 residues. The CDR3 nucleotides are TGTGCCAGCAGGCCCCCGGGACTAGCGGGCGCAGATACGCAGTATTTT. Protein: CASRPPGLAGADTQYF. Full variable domain (remainder filled in from reference TRBV28 and TRBJ2-3): DVKVTQSSRYLVKRTGEKVFLECVQDMDHENMFWYRQDPGLGLRLIYFSYDVKMKEKGDIPEGYSVSREKKERFSLILESASTNQTSMYLCASRPPGLAGADTQYFGPGTRLTVL.

The chain joins TRBV7-9 to TRBJ2-3; the match to TRBD2 covers 12 bases. Germline V gene data show CDR1 as SEHNR and CDR2 as FQNEAQ (reference sequence). The CDR3 totals 16 residues. V lost 5 bases, J lost 4 bases, and 7 bases stayed unmatched. CDR3 amino acids: CASSLVLAGGPDTQYF. In nucleotides, the CDR3 is TGTGCCAGCAGCCTGGTTCTAGCGGGAGGGCCAGATACGCAGTATTTT.

The V call is TRBV7-2, the J call TRBJ2-3; 14 bases fit TRBD2. Germline V gene lookup returns CDR1 SGHTA and CDR2 FQGNSA. The CDR3 extends over 16 amino acids. V trimming: 3 bases; J trimming: 7 bases; junction bases outside the gene matches: 6. CDR3 residues: CASSFGGTSGSHTQYF. DNA of the CDR3: TGTGCCAGCAGCTTCGGGGGGACTAGCGGGAGCCATACGCAGTATTTT. The full variable domain, completed using reference TRBV7-2 and TRBJ2-3, is GAGVSQSPSNKVTEKGKDVELRCDPISGHTALYWYRQSLGQGLEFLIYFQGNSAPDKSGLPSDRFSAERTGGSVSTLTIQRTQQEDSAVYLCASSFGGTSGSHTQYFGPGTRLTVL.

The chain joins TRBV19 to TRBJ2-7; TRBD1 aligns across 7 bases. The CDR3 has 13 amino acids. Germline V gene data show CDR1 as LNHDA and CDR2 as SQIVND (reference sequence). Germline trimming cut 6 bases from V and 3 bases from J; bases unmatched to any gene: 5. The CDR3 sequence is CASRSGQSYEQYF. CDR3 DNA sequence: TGTGCCAGTAGATCGGGACAGAGCTACGAGCAGTACTTC.

V gene TRBV29-1 combines with J gene TRBJ2-7, with 9 bases fitting TRBD1. In germline, CDR1 is SQVTM, CDR2 ANQGSEA. Germline trimming cut 6 bases from V and 3 bases from J; bases unmatched to any gene: 6. The CDR3 covers 13 residues. CDR3 amino acids: CSVATGGSYEQYF. The CDR3 region has the DNA TGCAGCGTGGCTACAGGGGGCAGCTACGAGCAGTACTTC.

CDR3 sequence reads: CASSYDPSGSYNEQFF. The CDR3 region has the DNA TGTGCCAGCAGTTACGATCCTAGCGGCTCCTACAATGAGCAGTTCTTC. The J gene is TRBJ2-1, the V gene TRBV6-5, with 7 bases matching TRBD2. Per germline, CDR1 MNHEY and CDR2 SVGAGI. V gave up 2 bases and J gave up 0 bases; unmatched junction bases: 4. The CDR3 loop spans 16 amino acids.

The chain combines TRBV10-3 with TRBJ1-5; 9 bases agree with TRBD1. J gave up 2 bases and V 2 bases, and 1 base lay outside the gene matches. Germline lookup yields CDR1 ENHRY and CDR2 SYGVKD. The CDR3 spans 15 residues. The CDR3 bases are TGTGCCATCAGTGAGACAGGGGGCCGCAATCAGCCCCAGCATTTT. Translation gives CAISETGGRNQPQHF.

The chain links TRBV10-3 to TRBJ1-5, with 8 nucleotides matching TRBD1. There are 16 residues in the CDR3. Germline loops: CDR1 ENHRY, CDR2 SYGVKD. The V gene end was trimmed by 3 bases and the J gene end by 1 base; junction bases not matched to a gene: 5. Here the CDR3 reads CAISDPDRGSNQPQHF. Here the CDR3 DNA reads TGTGCCATCAGTGACCCTGACAGGGGCAGCAATCAGCCCCAGCATTTT.

The rearrangement links TRBV29-1 to TRBJ2-3; a possible D gene is TRBD1 (6 bases). Germline CDR1 reads SQVTM; CDR2 reads ANQGSEA. Trimming shortened V by 8 bases and J by 0 bases, and 18 bases separated the two germline ends. This CDR3 is built from 15 residues. The CDR3 loop reads CSLVYGTPSTDTQYF. In DNA form, the CDR3 reads TGCAGCCTTGTGTACGGGACACCCAGCACAGATACGCAGTATTTT.

This chain links TRBV6-5 with TRBJ1-6; D not certain. The V gene lost 1 base and the J gene lost 12 bases, with 13 bases spanning the gap. Per germline, CDR1 MNHEY and CDR2 SVGAGI. CDR3 length: 14 residues. The DNA for the CDR3 is TGTGCCAGCAGTTACTACCGAGCCGGGATACCCCTCCACTTT. Its protein is CASSYYRAGIPLHF.

The chain employs TRBV19 and TRBJ2-2; no clear D gene. The germline gives CDR1 LNHDA, CDR2 SQIVND (reference sequence). The CDR3 loop spans 15 amino acids. V dropped 3 bases and J dropped 2 bases, with 10 bases sitting between them. The CDR3 DNA sequence: TGTGCCAGTAGTATCAGTCGGGTAAACACCGGGGAGCTGTTTTTT. Its translation: CASSISRVNTGELFF.

CDR3: CASSRSGSPSRPPEQYF. The DNA for the CDR3 is TGCGCCAGCAGCCGTAGCGGGAGTCCCTCACGGCCCCCCGAGCAGTACTTC. This chain connects TRBV4-1 to TRBJ2-7; TRBD2 aligns across 9 bases. The junction had 16 bases not matched to a gene; V was cut back by 4 bases and J by 6 bases. The CDR3 totals 17 residues. CDR1 and CDR2 from the germline V gene are MGHRA and YSYEKL.